These 17 T cell receptor beta chains originate from one sample sequenced in a study of blood T cells in healthy people across ages. Through a sample-barcoded 5' primer and a J-beta primer mix, a second PCR was run for roughly 6 to 11 cycles. From the 5' RACE reads, TCRdb called clonotypes with MiXCR, one entry per CDR3 protein. The table shows roughly 680,000 distinct CDR3 sequences, with roughly 21% occurring only once. Sequences were obtained from blood. Receptors were obtained from a man between 65 and 85 years old in good health.

This chain uses TRBV3-1 with TRBJ1-2; D gene ambiguous. Looked up from germline, CDR1 is LGHDT and CDR2 is YNNKEL (reference sequence). The V gene lost 0 bases and the J gene lost 4 bases, with 9 bases spanning the gap. The CDR3 length is 14 residues. The CDR3 here is CASSQDVPAYGYTF. CDR3 bases: TGTGCCAGCAGCCAAGACGTCCCAGCCTATGGCTACACCTTC.

Remarks on this clonotype: Sequence at one end of the junction differs from germline and may be a read error. The chain combines TRBV18 with TRBJ2-5; TRBD1 might be the D (6 bases). The CDR3 extends over 14 amino acids. The germline gives CDR1 KGHSH, CDR2 LQKENI. This CDR3 reads CAGSPGHRQETLYF. CDR3 nucleotide sequence: TGTGCCGGCTCACCGGGACACCGACAAGAGACCCTGTACTTC.

The chain employs TRBV7-9 and TRBJ2-7; D gene uncertain. Trimming cost V 1 base and J 4 bases, with 8 bases left between them. The CDR3 has 13 amino acids. The germline gives CDR1 SEHNR, CDR2 FQNEAQ (reference sequence). The CDR3: CASSLVTGYEQYF. In DNA form, the CDR3 reads TGTGCCAGCAGCTTAGTCACGGGTTACGAGCAGTACTTC.

This clonotype was counted a few times. The chain recombines TRBV20-1 with TRBJ1-5, with D perhaps matching TRBD1 (5 bases). This CDR3 comprises 15 residues. V lost 3 bases and J 6 bases, leaving 18 bases between the germline ends. The germline gives CDR1 DFQATT, CDR2 SNEGSKA (reference sequence). For the CDR3, the DNA is TGCAGTGCTAGTAGCGGGGCGGAGAGATTTCAGCCCCAGCATTTT. This sequence encodes CSASSGAERFQPQHF.

This clonotype was observed a handful of times. The chain employs TRBV2 and TRBJ2-3, with 7 bases matching TRBD2. This CDR3 spans 13 amino acids. Unmatched junction bases numbered 2, after V lost 6 bases and J lost 2 bases. CDR1 SNHLY and CDR2 FYNNEI come from the germline V gene. The DNA of the CDR3 is TGTGCCAGCAGGGGGACTATCACAGATACGCAGTATTTT. Translating gives CASRGTITDTQYF.

This clonotype was counted only a few times. The chain couples TRBV6-2 or TRBV6-3 to TRBJ2-5; D gene unclear. The V gene lost 4 bases and the J gene lost 2 bases, with 23 bases spanning the gap. Germline V gene sequence: CDR1 MNHEY, CDR2 SVGEGT. The CDR3 runs to 18 residues. CDR3 in DNA: TGTGCCAGCAGTTTCACTCACCCCTTTCACAGTCGACAAGAGACCCAGTACTTC. Its translation: CASSFTHPFHSRQETQYF.

There are a few counts of this clonotype. Given a much more abundant clone one base away, this may be a read error. This chain connects TRBV29-1 to TRBJ2-5; D ambiguous. CDR3 length: 12 amino acids. The V gene's germline CDR1 is SQVTM and CDR2 ANQGSEA. DNA for the CDR3: TGCAGCGTTGAAGACCGCTTCGCCGAGCAGTGCTTC. Its translation is CSVEDRFAEQCF.

This clonotype was observed a handful of times. The V call is TRBV10-3, the J call TRBJ2-3; 8 bases align to TRBD1. Germline lookup yields CDR1 ENHRY and CDR2 SYGVKD. The CDR3 length is 15 residues. The J segment lost 2 bases and the V segment lost 2 bases, leaving 3 bases of the junction unmatched. The CDR3 sequence: CAISEQGQDTDTQYF. The DNA of the CDR3 is TGTGCCATCAGTGAGCAGGGACAGGACACAGATACGCAGTATTTT.

J is TRBJ2-7 and V is TRBV5-1; D not certain. Germline CDR1 SGHRS, CDR2 YFSETQ. V was shortened by 0 bases and J by 3 bases, with 16 bases between the two germline ends. The CDR3 consists of 16 residues. The CDR3 DNA reads TGCGCCAGCAGCTTGGGACACACCGAAATTCTCTACGAGCAGTACTTC. Translated, it gives CASSLGHTEILYEQYF.

This clonotype was recorded a few times. V usage is TRBV3-1 and J usage is TRBJ1-1, with D maybe TRBD1 (5 bases). The germline gives CDR1 LGHDT, CDR2 YNNKEL (reference sequence). CDR3 length: 15 residues. V shed 0 bases and J shed 5 bases, with 13 bases lying between them. CDR3 nucleotide sequence: TGTGCCAGCAGCCAAGAACCAGGGCGAGGAACTGAAGCTTTCTTT. Translating it yields CASSQEPGRGTEAFF.

The genes are TRBV3-1 and TRBJ2-1; TRBD1 might be the D (6 bases). The germline gives CDR1 LGHDT, CDR2 YNNKEL (reference sequence). V was pared by 1 base and J by 0 bases, with 16 bases between. CDR3 size: 18 residues. CDR3 loop: CASSQGPRGPSSYNEQFF. The CDR3 coding sequence is TGTGCCAGCAGCCAAGGGCCCAGGGGTCCCAGCTCCTACAATGAGCAGTTCTTC.

The chain combines TRBV10-3 with TRBJ2-5; 10 bases fit TRBD1. The V gene end was trimmed by 2 bases and the J gene end by 4 bases; junction bases not matched to a gene: 4. The CDR3 consists of 15 residues. Germline CDR1 and CDR2: ENHRY and SYGVKD. The CDR3 nucleotides are TGTGCCATCAGTGAGGGACAGGGGGGCCCAGAGACCCAGTACTTC. It specifies CAISEGQGGPETQYF.

Only a few counts were recorded for this clonotype. CDR3 nucleotides: TGCAGTGCGATAGAGGCGGGTGCGGGCGAGCAGTTCTTC. This codes for CSAIEAGAGEQFF. The V gene is TRBV20-1, the J gene TRBJ2-7; D is perhaps TRBD2 (5 bases). The DNA end favors TRBJ2-1, so the J call may be wrong. CDR3 length: 13 residues. The germline V gene encodes CDR1 DFQATT and CDR2 SNEGSKA (reference sequence).

This sequence joins TRBV5-1 and TRBJ2-2, with D uncertain. Trimming removed 1 base from V and 4 bases from J, with 8 bases in between. This CDR3 has 14 amino acids. The germline V gene has CDR1 SGHRS and CDR2 YFSETQ. The CDR3 bases are TGCGCCAGCAGCTTGTCTACTGGCACCGGGGAGCTGTTTTTT. Translation gives CASSLSTGTGELFF.

This chain joins TRBV9 and TRBJ2-1, with 11 positions matching TRBD1. The J call may be incorrect, as the DNA end agrees better with TRBJ2-7. This CDR3 comprises 21 residues. Germline loops: CDR1 SGDLS, CDR2 YYNGEE. The CDR3 reads CASSVGTGGDVTSRDTYEQYF. The CDR3 DNA follows: TGTGCCAGCAGCGTAGGGACAGGGGGCGATGTGACTAGCCGCGATACCTACGAGCAGTACTTC.

This clonotype was picked up many times. The chain recombines TRBV5-1 with TRBJ2-6, with TRBD1 matching 7 bases. The J segment lost 1 base and the V segment lost 6 bases, leaving 7 bases of the junction unmatched. The CDR3 has 16 amino acids. The V gene's germline CDR1 is SGHRS and CDR2 YFSETQ. CDR3 sequence reads: CASKLRQGSGANVLTF. The DNA for the CDR3 is TGCGCCAGCAAATTACGACAGGGTTCTGGGGCCAACGTCCTGACTTTC.

Comment on this clonotype: Being one base from a much bigger clone, this may be a read error. The V and J genes are TRBV29-1 and TRBJ2-5; no firm D call. The CDR3 sequence is 14 residues long. The germline CDR1 and CDR2 sequences are SQVTM and ANQGSEA. The CDR3 nucleotides read TGCAGCGGCTCCATGAGAACGGATCAAGAGACCCGGTACTTC. This codes for CSGSMRTDQETRYF.